This T cell receptor beta chain was sequenced in a study of OX40 agonist ivuxolimab in advanced cancers. General study results and limits: Compared with CD4+, CD8+ T cells on average had more expanded clones.

This CDR3 contains 14 residues. Trimming removed 2 bases from V and 3 bases from J, with 10 bases in between. The germline CDR1 and CDR2 sequences are MNHEY and SVGAGI. Measured with immunoSEQ multiplex PCR; TCRdb has only the in-frame clones, and not every one. Of tens of thousands of clones in the sample, roughly 83% were seen once. Comments on this clone: What it recognizes is unknown.

The clonotype was recovered from an adult with an advanced solid tumor such as melanoma, head and neck, liver or kidney cancer. The chain employs TRBV6-5 and TRBJ1-2; the D is unclear. Material: CD4+ or CD8+ T cells sorted from blood, obtained in a trial of the OX40 agonist ivuxolimab. CDR3 protein: CASSYQPGDYGYTF. The CDR3 DNA is TGTGCCAGCAGTTACCAACCTGGAGACTATGGCTACACCTTC.